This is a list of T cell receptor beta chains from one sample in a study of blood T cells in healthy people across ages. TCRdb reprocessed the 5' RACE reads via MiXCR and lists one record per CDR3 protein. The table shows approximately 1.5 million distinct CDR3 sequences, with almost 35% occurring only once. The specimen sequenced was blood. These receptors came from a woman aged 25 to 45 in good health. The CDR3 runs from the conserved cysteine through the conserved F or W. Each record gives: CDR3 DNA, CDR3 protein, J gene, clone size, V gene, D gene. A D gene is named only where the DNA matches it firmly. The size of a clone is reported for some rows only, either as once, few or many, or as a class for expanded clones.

CDR3 DNA: TGCAGTGCTAGTGGTTCGGGTCAAGAGACCCAGTACTTC
CDR3 protein: CSASGSGQETQYF
J gene: TRBJ2-5
clone size: -
V gene: TRBV20-1
D gene: -

CDR3 DNA: TGTGCCAGCAGCTCCCCGCCGGGACTAGCGGGGACCACTGTTGAGCAGTACTTC
CDR3 protein: CASSSPPGLAGTTVEQYF
J gene: TRBJ2-7
clone size: -
V gene: TRBV7-6
D gene: TRBD2

CDR3 DNA: TGTGCCAGCTCTCCGGGCGGGGGGAGGCGGTATGAGCAGTACTTC
CDR3 protein: CASSPGGGRRYEQYF
J gene: TRBJ2-7
clone size: -
V gene: TRBV6-5
D gene: TRBD2

CDR3 DNA: TGTGCCAGCAGCCAGGGGGCCGGGACAGTAGACACTGAAGCTTTCTTT
CDR3 protein: CASSQGAGTVDTEAFF
J gene: TRBJ1-1
clone size: few
V gene: TRBV3-1
D gene: TRBD1

CDR3 DNA: TGTGCCAGCAGTTCCCGAGCAGGACAAGAGACCCAGTACTTC
CDR3 protein: CASSSRAGQETQYF
J gene: TRBJ2-5
clone size: few
V gene: TRBV7-9
D gene: -

CDR3 DNA: TGTGCCAGCAGTGAAGTCCCGGGCTCCTACAATGAGCAGTTCTTC
CDR3 protein: CASSEVPGSYNEQFF
J gene: TRBJ2-1
clone size: few
V gene: TRBV6-1
D gene: -

CDR3 DNA: TGCAGCGTCGGAAACAGAGAAGCTTTCTTT
CDR3 protein: CSVGNREAFF
J gene: TRBJ1-1
clone size: -
V gene: TRBV29-1
D gene: -

CDR3 DNA: TGTGCCAGCTGTCGGTCCCGGACGGAAGAGACCCAGTACTTC
CDR3 protein: CASCRSRTEETQYF
J gene: TRBJ2-5
clone size: -
V gene: TRBV2
D gene: -

CDR3 DNA: TGTGCCAGCACATCCACAGGGGGGAACGAGCAGTACTTC
CDR3 protein: CASTSTGGNEQYF
J gene: TRBJ2-7
clone size: -
V gene: TRBV27
D gene: TRBD1

CDR3 DNA: TGCGCCAGCAGCTTGCTGGGAACCACTGAAGCTTTCTTT
CDR3 protein: CASSLLGTTEAFF
J gene: TRBJ1-1
clone size: -
V gene: TRBV5-1
D gene: -

CDR3 DNA: TGCAGTGCTAGGGGACACCAATTATTAGCGGGGGGCACAGATACGCAGTATTTT
CDR3 protein: CSARGHQLLAGGTDTQYF
J gene: TRBJ2-3
clone size: -
V gene: TRBV20-1
D gene: TRBD2

CDR3 DNA: TGCGCCAGCAGCTTCCCTCAGGGGAACTATGGCTACACCTTC
CDR3 protein: CASSFPQGNYGYTF
J gene: TRBJ1-2
clone size: -
V gene: TRBV5-1
D gene: -

CDR3 DNA: TGTGCCAGCAGCCACCCCACTGGGATTGGGACTGAAGCTTTCTTT
CDR3 protein: CASSHPTGIGTEAFF
J gene: TRBJ1-1
clone size: few
V gene: TRBV9
D gene: -

CDR3 DNA: TGTGCCAGCAGTGAACCGGAGATGGGGCCTCGGCAGTTCTTC
CDR3 protein: CASSEPEMGPRQFF
J gene: TRBJ2-1
clone size: many
V gene: TRBV2
D gene: -

CDR3 DNA: TGTGCCAGCAGTTTTTCGGGCCCTTTAGCCAAAAACATTCAGTACTTC
CDR3 protein: CASSFSGPLAKNIQYF
J gene: TRBJ2-4
clone size: -
V gene: TRBV28
D gene: -

CDR3 DNA: TGTGCCAGCCGAGACCATAGCAGGGGTACCGGGGAGCTGTTTTTT
CDR3 protein: CASRDHSRGTGELFF
J gene: TRBJ2-2
clone size: -
V gene: TRBV3-1
D gene: -

CDR3 DNA: TGCGCCAGCAGCCAAGCACACCTTGGGGGTGAAGAACTGTTTTTT
CDR3 protein: CASSQAHLGGEELFF
J gene: TRBJ1-4
clone size: -
V gene: TRBV4-1
D gene: -

CDR3 DNA: TGCAGTGCTAGAGTTTCAGGCAGAATGAACACTGAAGCTTTCTTT
CDR3 protein: CSARVSGRMNTEAFF
J gene: TRBJ1-1
clone size: -
V gene: TRBV20-1
D gene: -

CDR3 DNA: TGCGCCAGCAGCTGGCCTCTGACTAGTTCAGATACGCAGTATTTT
CDR3 protein: CASSWPLTSSDTQYF
J gene: TRBJ2-3
clone size: few
V gene: TRBV5-1
D gene: -

CDR3 DNA: TGCAGTGCTAGAGATCTCCCGGGACAGGGGGCCTGGAATGAGCAGTTCTTC
CDR3 protein: CSARDLPGQGAWNEQFF
J gene: TRBJ2-1
clone size: few
V gene: TRBV20-1
D gene: TRBD1

CDR3 DNA: TGTGCCGGCAGCAAAACCTATAATCCAGAGACCCAGTACTTC
CDR3 protein: CAGSKTYNPETQYF
J gene: TRBJ2-5
clone size: -
V gene: TRBV3-1
D gene: -

CDR3 DNA: TGTGCCAGCAGATCCTCAGCCTTCCAGTTTTATGGCTACACCTTC
CDR3 protein: CASRSSAFQFYGYTF
J gene: TRBJ1-2
clone size: -
V gene: TRBV12-3/TRBV12-4
D gene: -

CDR3 DNA: TGCAGTGCTAGAGTTGGAGGGGGGAGTTACAATGAGCAGTTCTTC
CDR3 protein: CSARVGGGSYNEQFF
J gene: TRBJ2-1
clone size: few
V gene: TRBV20-1
D gene: -

CDR3 DNA: TGTGCCAGCAGCCAAGTTGCGGGTACGCAGTATTTT
CDR3 protein: CASSQVAGTQYF
J gene: TRBJ2-3
clone size: -
V gene: TRBV3-1
D gene: -

CDR3 DNA: TGCGCTAGCAGCCACCCGCCCAGGCAGGGGGTGGTGACTAACTATGGCCACACCTTC
CDR3 protein: CASSHPPRQGVVTNYGHTF
J gene: TRBJ1-2
clone size: once
V gene: TRBV4-1
D gene: TRBD1

CDR3 DNA: TGCAGTGCTAGAGATCGAGGAGCTAGCGGGAGCTCCTACGAGCAGTACTTC
CDR3 protein: CSARDRGASGSSYEQYF
J gene: TRBJ2-7
clone size: -
V gene: TRBV20-1
D gene: TRBD2

CDR3 DNA: TGTGCCACCAGTGAACGGGTTGGAGCTAATGAAAAACTGTTTTTT
CDR3 protein: CATSERVGANEKLFF
J gene: TRBJ1-4
clone size: -
V gene: TRBV24-1
D gene: -

CDR3 DNA: TGCGCCAGCAGCCAAGGGGGCCTCTTCCCCGGGGAGCTGTTTTTT
CDR3 protein: CASSQGGLFPGELFF
J gene: TRBJ2-2
clone size: -
V gene: TRBV4-1
D gene: -

CDR3 DNA: TGTGCCAGCAGCGTAGGTTCGGGACGGGAAGCTTTCTTT
CDR3 protein: CASSVGSGREAFF
J gene: TRBJ1-1
clone size: -
V gene: TRBV9
D gene: -

CDR3 DNA: TGTGCCAGCAGTTACGGAAGCAATGAGCAGTTCTTC
CDR3 protein: CASSYGSNEQFF
J gene: TRBJ2-1
clone size: many
V gene: TRBV6-6
D gene: -

CDR3 DNA: TGTGCCAGCTCACCAAATAGGGGGGGCGCTTCTCATGAGCAGTACTTC
CDR3 protein: CASSPNRGGASHEQYF
J gene: TRBJ2-5
clone size: -
V gene: TRBV18
D gene: -

CDR3 DNA: TGTGCCAGCAGTGCAATAGAGGATTACAATGAGCAGTTCTTC
CDR3 protein: CASSAIEDYNEQFF
J gene: TRBJ2-1
clone size: -
V gene: TRBV6-1
D gene: -

CDR3 DNA: TGCAGTGCTAACCGACTAGGCGATGAGCAGTTCTTC
CDR3 protein: CSANRLGDEQFF
J gene: TRBJ2-1
clone size: -
V gene: TRBV20-1
D gene: -

CDR3 DNA: TGTGCCAGCAGCTTTCGGGACAGTTCTCACGAGCAGTACTTC
CDR3 protein: CASSFRDSSHEQYF
J gene: TRBJ2-7
clone size: few
V gene: TRBV5-5
D gene: TRBD1

CDR3 DNA: TGTGCCAGCCGGACAGGGGGAGGGCAAGAGACCCAGTACTTC
CDR3 protein: CASRTGGGQETQYF
J gene: TRBJ2-5
clone size: -
V gene: TRBV2
D gene: TRBD1

CDR3 DNA: TGCAGTGCTAGAGATGGACAGCGGGGGCGCATGGATGAGCAGTTCTTC
CDR3 protein: CSARDGQRGRMDEQFF
J gene: TRBJ2-1
clone size: -
V gene: TRBV20-1
D gene: TRBD2

CDR3 DNA: TGTGCCAGCAGCCAGGGGTGGTCCTACGAGCAGTACTTC
CDR3 protein: CASSQGWSYEQYF
J gene: TRBJ2-7
clone size: many
V gene: TRBV7-2
D gene: -

CDR3 DNA: TGCGCCAGCAGCGTCTCCGGGGGCTCCTACGAGCAGTACTTC
CDR3 protein: CASSVSGGSYEQYF
J gene: TRBJ2-7
clone size: many
V gene: TRBV9
D gene: -

CDR3 DNA: TGTGCCAGCACCATTCGGCTCTACAGGGGAGGAGGGCAGCCCCAGCATTTT
CDR3 protein: CASTIRLYRGGGQPQHF
J gene: TRBJ1-5
clone size: once
V gene: TRBV28
D gene: TRBD1

CDR3 DNA: TGTGCCAGCAGCCAGGACAGGGAGAGACGCTACGAGCAGGACTTC
CDR3 protein: CASSQDRERRYEQDF
J gene: TRBJ2-7
clone size: -
V gene: TRBV27
D gene: TRBD1

CDR3 DNA: TGTGCCAGCAGCAAAACGGGGGCGCCTAACTATGGCTACACCTTC
CDR3 protein: CASSKTGAPNYGYTF
J gene: TRBJ1-2
clone size: -
V gene: TRBV12-3/TRBV12-4
D gene: -

CDR3 DNA: TGCAGTGCGGGACGGCAGGGCGTTACTGAAGCTTTCTTT
CDR3 protein: CSAGRQGVTEAFF
J gene: TRBJ1-1
clone size: many
V gene: TRBV20-1
D gene: -

CDR3 DNA: TGTGCCAGCAGTGAAGCGGGGGGGGTATCCTACAATGAGCAGTTCTTC
CDR3 protein: CASSEAGGVSYNEQFF
J gene: TRBJ2-1
clone size: -
V gene: TRBV2
D gene: TRBD2

CDR3 DNA: TGTGCCAACAGTAGAGGACAGCAGAAATATGGCTACACCTTC
CDR3 protein: CANSRGQQKYGYTF
J gene: TRBJ1-2
clone size: -
V gene: TRBV12-3/TRBV12-4
D gene: -

CDR3 DNA: TGTGCCAGCAGCCGTAAGCGCCTAGATACGCAGTATTTT
CDR3 protein: CASSRKRLDTQYF
J gene: TRBJ2-3
clone size: few
V gene: TRBV6-5
D gene: -

CDR3 DNA: TGTGCCAGCAGCCACAGTGCCCGACGAAACAGTTACGAGCAGTACTTC
CDR3 protein: CASSHSARRNSYEQYF
J gene: TRBJ2-7
clone size: few
V gene: TRBV7-9
D gene: -

CDR3 DNA: TGTGCCAGCAGTGCGGACCGCCTCACAGATACGCAGTATTTT
CDR3 protein: CASSADRLTDTQYF
J gene: TRBJ2-3
clone size: -
V gene: TRBV2
D gene: -